A single sample gave rise to the 25 T cell receptor beta chains below, sequenced in a study of CD8 T cells in ankylosing spondylitis. Each CDR3 protein is one row after TCRdb ran MiXCR on the 5' RACE reads. The sample has 150,000 or so distinct CDR3 sequences, about 18% seen once. The specimen was blood, either unsorted or a sorted T cell fraction (not recorded which). The receptors derive from a male donor with ankylosing spondylitis or in good health (not recorded which).

This clonotype was found many times. The chain has TRBV27 and TRBJ2-7; D uncertain. The CDR3 is made up of 15 amino acids. Trimming pared 7 bases from V and 0 bases from J, leaving 16 bases between. Germline loops: CDR1 MNHEY, CDR2 SMNVEV (reference sequence). The CDR3, as DNA: TGTGCCAGCAAAAAAGCCCGAGAAAGCTCCTACGAGCAGTACTTC. This sequence encodes CASKKARESSYEQYF.

The chain carries TRBV20-1 and TRBJ2-1; 14 bases are a match to TRBD2. CDR1 and CDR2 (germline): DFQATT, SNEGSKA (reference sequence). CDR3 length: 15 residues. J gave up 13 bases and V 2 bases, and 10 bases lay outside the gene matches. CDR3 nucleotides: TGCAGTGCTAGAAGGGGACTAGCGGGAGATCGGGATCAGTTCTTC. Translated, it gives CSARRGLAGDRDQFF.

This clonotype was detected many times. The chain links TRBV2 to TRBJ2-2, with D perhaps being TRBD1 or TRBD2 (5 bases each). V was shortened by 7 bases and J by 4 bases, with 10 bases between the two germline ends. Germline V gene sequence: CDR1 SNHLY, CDR2 FYNNEI. This CDR3 comprises 13 residues. CDR3 sequence: CASKGESTGELFF. The CDR3 nucleotides are TGTGCCAGCAAAGGGGAGTCCACCGGGGAGCTGTTTTTT.

The chain employs TRBV24-1 and TRBJ2-3; 8 nucleotides line up with TRBD2. Germline loops: CDR1 KGHDR, CDR2 SFDVKD. Unmatched junction bases numbered 3, after V lost 2 bases and J lost 0 bases. The CDR3 consists of 16 residues. The CDR3 DNA follows: TGTGCCACCAGTGATTCGGCTAGCGGGAGCACAGATACGCAGTATTTT. As protein: CATSDSASGSTDTQYF.

This sequence joins TRBV2 and TRBJ2-3; D is uncertain. V lost 5 bases and J lost 4, with 13 bases in between. CDR1 and CDR2 from the germline V gene are SNHLY and FYNNEI. This CDR3 has 14 residues. CDR3: CASSRADISDTQYF. The CDR3 bases are TGTGCCAGCAGTCGGGCGGATATCTCAGATACGCAGTATTTT.

This clonotype was counted many times. The chain joins TRBV5-1 to TRBJ1-4, with D possibly TRBD1 on 5 matching bases. Germline V CDR1 and CDR2: SGHRS, YFSETQ. The V gene lost 5 bases and the J gene lost 7 bases, with 15 bases spanning the gap. This CDR3 has 14 amino acids. The CDR3 nucleotides read TGCGCCAGCAGTTGGGGGACGGGGGTTGAAAAACTGTTTTTT. The encoded protein is CASSWGTGVEKLFF.

This clonotype was counted only a few times. V gene TRBV3-1 combines with J gene TRBJ1-1; 8 bases fit TRBD1. The CDR3 is 14 residues long. Looked up from germline, CDR1 is LGHDT and CDR2 is YNNKEL (reference sequence). J lost 6 bases, V lost 4 bases, and 7 bases had no gene match. The CDR3 protein is CASSLTGEVAEAFF. CDR3 DNA: TGTGCCAGCAGCCTGACAGGGGAGGTCGCTGAAGCTTTCTTT. Full variable domain (missing parts from reference TRBV3-1 and TRBJ1-1): DTAVSQTPKYLVTQMGNDKSIKCEQNLGHDTMYWYKQDSKKFLKIMFSYNNKELIINETVPNRFSPKSPDKAHLNLHINSLELGDSAVYFCASSLTGEVAEAFFGQGTRLTVV.

There are a few counts of this clonotype. One junction end does not reproduce the germline sequence, and a read error may be involved. This rearrangement joins TRBV20-1 to TRBJ2-3, with 11 bases fitting TRBD2. CDR3 size: 16 residues. Germline-derived CDR1 and CDR2 are DFQATT and SNEGSKA (reference sequence). The CDR3 spells CSARVVSGRATDAQYF. In DNA, the CDR3 is TGCAGTGCTAGAGTGGTTAGCGGGAGGGCGACAGATGCGCAGTATTTT.

This clonotype was counted ten times or more. V usage is TRBV20-1 and J usage is TRBJ2-1; 10 bases line up with TRBD2. CDR1 DFQATT and CDR2 SNEGSKA come from the germline V gene (reference sequence). The trim removed 2 bases at V and 7 bases at J, leaving 2 bases unmatched. CDR3 length: 13 amino acids. Here the CDR3 reads CSARLAGANEQFF. The DNA for the CDR3 is TGCAGTGCTAGACTAGCGGGAGCTAATGAGCAGTTCTTC.

In its sample, this clonotype was seen many times. The chain is built from TRBV29-1 and TRBJ2-5, with D maybe TRBD1 (6 bases). The CDR3 totals 14 residues. Between the trimmed V and J ends, which lost 4 bases and 2 bases, there was a span of 14 bases. CDR1 and CDR2 from the germline V gene are SQVTM and ANQGSEA. The CDR3 nucleotides are TGCAGCGTTGCGGGTGGACAGATTCAAGAGACCCAGTACTTC. Amino acid sequence: CSVAGGQIQETQYF.

With regard to this clonotype: A much larger clone sits a single nucleotide away, making a read error possible. The CDR3 spells CSVRGQRDQPQHF. CDR3 DNA sequence: TGCAGTGTTAGAGGGCAAAGGGATCAGCCCCAGCATTTT. V usage is TRBV20-1 and J usage is TRBJ1-5, with D unclear. Looked up from germline, CDR1 is DFQATT and CDR2 is SNEGSKA (reference sequence). CDR3 length equals 13 residues.

This clonotype has a count of ten or more. The chain employs TRBV20-1 and TRBJ1-1; D remains unclear. Per germline, CDR1 DFQATT and CDR2 SNEGSKA (reference sequence). There are 14 residues in the CDR3. Deletions cut 1 base from V and 2 bases from J, with 11 bases between. The CDR3 is CSARALGANTEAFF. The CDR3 nucleotides read TGCAGTGCTAGAGCCCTTGGCGCAAACACTGAAGCTTTCTTT.

Note on this clonotype: One end of the junction fails to match germline, which may point to a read error. J is TRBJ1-1 and V is TRBV7-2; D is perhaps TRBD1 (5 bases). From germline, CDR1 is SGHTA and CDR2 FQGNSA. The CDR3 extends over 13 amino acids. The CDR3 coding sequence is TGTGCCAGCAGGAAGGTGGGGGAAGGTGAAGTTTTCTTT. Translation: CASRKVGEGEVFF. The entire variable domain, with the rest obtained from reference TRBV7-2 and TRBJ1-1, is as follows: GAGVSQSPSNKVTEKGKDVELRCDPISGHTALYWYRQSLGQGLEFLIYFQGNSAPDKSGLPSDRFSAERTGGSVSTLTIQRTQQEDSAVYLCASRKVGEGEVFFGQGTRLTVV.

This clonotype was seen repeatedly, ten times or more. The rearrangement links TRBV2 to TRBJ2-2; no clear D gene. V was clipped by 9 bases and J by 5 bases, with 16 bases between them. Looked up from germline, CDR1 is SNHLY and CDR2 is FYNNEI. This CDR3 has 14 amino acids. The CDR3, as DNA: TGTGCCAGTCTCCTGGGCAGAACGACCGGGGAGCTGTTTTTT. Protein: CASLLGRTTGELFF.

The V and J genes are TRBV20-1 and TRBJ2-3; D gene uncertain. Per germline, CDR1 DFQATT and CDR2 SNEGSKA (reference sequence). V lost 1 base and J 2 bases, leaving 10 bases between the germline ends. This CDR3 has 14 residues. The CDR3 loop reads CSARGHFVTDTQYF. The CDR3 DNA reads as TGCAGTGCTAGAGGGCACTTCGTCACAGATACGCAGTATTTT.

CDR3 region: CASGTSGNTGELFF. In DNA form, the CDR3 reads TGTGCCAGTGGGACTAGCGGGAACACCGGGGAGCTGTTTTTT. The chain employs TRBV19 and TRBJ2-2; 11 bases agree with TRBD2. Germline CDR1 is LNHDA and CDR2 is SQIVND (reference sequence). J was trimmed by 1 base and V by 8 bases; bases with no gene match: 0. This CDR3 spans 14 amino acids.

There are many counts of this clonotype. This chain joins TRBV20-1 and TRBJ1-6; 9 bases are a match to TRBD1. The CDR3 is 13 residues long. Trimming removed 3 bases from V and 10 bases from J; junction bases left unmatched: 4. From germline, CDR1 is DFQATT and CDR2 SNEGSKA (reference sequence). This CDR3 reads CSARLDRGSPLHF. The CDR3 region has the DNA TGCAGTGCTAGGTTGGACAGGGGCTCACCCCTCCACTTT.

This chain links TRBV29-1 with TRBJ2-3; 8 bases agree with TRBD1. The CDR3 consists of 16 residues. Germline V gives CDR1 SQVTM, CDR2 ANQGSEA. J lost 2 bases, V lost 2 bases, and 9 bases had no gene match. This chain's CDR3 is CSVESWTGSTTDTQYF. The DNA for the CDR3 is TGCAGCGTTGAAAGCTGGACAGGGTCCACCACAGATACGCAGTATTTT.

This clonotype came up many times. The V gene is TRBV27, the J gene TRBJ1-1; tentative D call: TRBD1 (6 bases). V dropped 5 bases and J dropped 3 bases, with 13 bases sitting between them. Germline V CDR1 and CDR2: MNHEY, SMNVEV (reference sequence). CDR3 size: 14 residues. CDR3: CASSPGQLYTEAFF. The CDR3 coding sequence is TGTGCCAGCAGTCCCGGACAGTTATACACTGAAGCTTTCTTT.

V gene TRBV7-2 combines with J gene TRBJ2-2; D remains ambiguous. The CDR3 has 14 amino acids. Germline V gene data show CDR1 as SGHTA and CDR2 as FQGNSA. Trimming left V 5 bases short and J 5 bases short, with 12 bases between. CDR3 amino acids: CASSPMTGTGELFF. In DNA, the CDR3 is TGTGCCAGCAGCCCTATGACCGGGACCGGGGAGCTGTTTTTT.

This chain links TRBV7-2 with TRBJ1-2, with TRBD1 identical over 7 bases. The germline V gene has CDR1 SGHTA and CDR2 FQGNSA. This CDR3 is built from 15 residues. V was clipped by 1 base and J by 3 bases; unmatched bases: 5. The CDR3 sequence is CASSLDRGWDYGYTF. In DNA, the CDR3 is TGTGCCAGCAGCTTAGACAGGGGTTGGGACTATGGCTACACCTTC.

V is TRBV7-9 and J is TRBJ2-2; TRBD1 agrees at 7 bases. Germline V CDR1 and CDR2: SEHNR, FQNEAQ (reference sequence). The CDR3 sequence is 13 residues long. The CDR3 protein is CAEDRANTGELFF. CDR3 DNA: TGTGCGGAAGACAGGGCAAACACCGGGGAGCTGTTTTTT.

The chain employs TRBV5-1 and TRBJ1-5, with D tentatively TRBD1 (6 bases). Germline values: CDR1 SGHRS, CDR2 YFSETQ. V gave up 0 bases and J gave up 5 bases, with 12 bases separating them. The CDR3 extends over 15 amino acids. The CDR3, as DNA: TGCGCCAGCAGCTTGGAGGCAGGGGATGATCAGCCCCAGCATTTT. Translated: CASSLEAGDDQPQHF.

This clonotype was picked up a small number of times. Compared with germline, one end of the junction differs, possibly owing to a read error. The J gene is TRBJ1-5, the V gene TRBV12-3 or TRBV12-4, with a weak D call TRBD1 (6 bases). The CDR3 is 14 amino acids. The CDR3 region is CTSSLGGSNQPQHF. The CDR3, as DNA: TGTACCAGCAGTTTAGGGGGTAGCAATCAGCCCCAGCATTTT.

The table lists this clonotype with a few counts. The CDR3 region is CASSPSRGSTDTQYF. The CDR3 DNA sequence: TGTGCCAGCTCACCATCGCGCGGGAGTACAGATACGCAGTATTTT. The rearrangement uses TRBV18 and TRBJ2-3, with 7 bases that match TRBD2. Looked up from germline, CDR1 is KGHSH and CDR2 is LQKENI. With 2 bases clipped from V and 3 bases from J, the junction kept 5 bases outside the gene matches. This CDR3 contains 15 residues.